The sequence of this TCR beta chain was determined in a study of blood T cell repertoires in COVID-19. This CDR3 is 16 amino acids long. Unmatched junction bases numbered 14, after V lost 6 bases and J lost 4 bases. The germline gives CDR1 LNHDA, CDR2 SQIVND (reference sequence). Original processing notes: Estimation of nucleated cell counts was performed using reference gene primer amplification. Repertoires were generated with immunoSEQ multiplex PCR, while TCRdb's copy carries only in-frame clones and drops some. For V, J and clone size, that table is used; D and trimming come from the DNA. The sample records some 150,000 clones, roughly nine tenths being singletons.

The V call is TRBV19, the J call TRBJ1-2, with 7 bases fitting TRBD1. The sample comprised PBMCs or T cells enriched from blood (not recorded which). The TCR comes from a human donor with acute COVID-19. The donor label of this sample is uncertain. The CDR3 DNA follows: TGTGCCAGTAGCCCCCCGAAGGGGACAGTAACCTATGGCTACACCTTC. Residues: CASSPPKGTVTYGYTF.